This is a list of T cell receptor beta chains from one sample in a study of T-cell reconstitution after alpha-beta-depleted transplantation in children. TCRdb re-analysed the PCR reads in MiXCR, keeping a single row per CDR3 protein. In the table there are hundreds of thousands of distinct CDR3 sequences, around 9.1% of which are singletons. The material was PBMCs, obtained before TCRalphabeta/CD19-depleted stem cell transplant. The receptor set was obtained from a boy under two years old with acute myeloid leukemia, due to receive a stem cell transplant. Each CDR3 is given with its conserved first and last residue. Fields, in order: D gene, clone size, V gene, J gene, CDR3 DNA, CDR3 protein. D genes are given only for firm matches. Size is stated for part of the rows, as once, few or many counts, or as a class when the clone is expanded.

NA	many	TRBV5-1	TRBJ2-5	TGTGCCAGCAGCTTAGTTGGCGGACAAGAGACCCAGTACTTC	CASSLVGGQETQYF
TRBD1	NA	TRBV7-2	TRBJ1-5	TGTGCCAGCAGCTTAGGGGACAGGCGGGGCAATCAGCCCCAGCATTTT	CASSLGDRRGNQPQHF
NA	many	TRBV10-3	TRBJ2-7	TGTGCCATCAGTGAAGGGCACGACGAGCAGTACTTC	CAISEGHDEQYF
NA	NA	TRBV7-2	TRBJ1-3	TGTGCCAGCAGCTCCCTTCCAGGGGTTTCTGGAAACACCATATATTTT	CASSSLPGVSGNTIYF
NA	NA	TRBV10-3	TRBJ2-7	TGTGCCATCAGTGAGTCGAGGGGGACGGCTTACGAGCAGTACTTC	CAISESRGTAYEQYF
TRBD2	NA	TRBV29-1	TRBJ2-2	TGCAGCGGTCGCCCTAGCGGGGGAAACACCGGGGAGCTGTTTTTT	CSGRPSGGNTGELFF
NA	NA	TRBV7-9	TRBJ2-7	TGTGCCAGCACCCTAGGTGGGCCCTCCTACGAGCAGTACTTC	CASTLGGPSYEQYF
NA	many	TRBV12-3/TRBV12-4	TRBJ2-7	TGTGCCAGCAGTCCTGAGACGGCCTTAAGCTCCTACGAGCAGTACTTC	CASSPETALSSYEQYF
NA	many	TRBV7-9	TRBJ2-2	TGTGCCAGCAGCGGACGGGGGTACACCGGGGAGCTGTTTTTT	CASSGRGYTGELFF
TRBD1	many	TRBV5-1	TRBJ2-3	TGCGCCAGCAGCGGGACAGGGGGATCAGATACGCAGTATTTT	CASSGTGGSDTQYF
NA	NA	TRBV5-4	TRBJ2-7	TGTGCCAGCAGCCGCGAATTCCGCTACGAGCAGTACTTC	CASSREFRYEQYF
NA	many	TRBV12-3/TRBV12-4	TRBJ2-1	TGTGCCAGCAGTTTTAGTTCCTTAGATGAGCAGTTCTTC	CASSFSSLDEQFF
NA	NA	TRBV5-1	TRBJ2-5	TGCGCCAGCAGCTTGGATCGTTGGCCTAGGGGGGAGACCCAGTACTTC	CASSLDRWPRGETQYF
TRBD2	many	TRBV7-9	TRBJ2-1	TGTGCCAGCAGCACAGGACACCGGGAGGGCTCTGAGCAGTTCTTC	CASSTGHREGSEQFF
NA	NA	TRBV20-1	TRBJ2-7	TGCAGTGCTAGAGACTGGGACAACCTCCCCATTACAAACCTCGAGCAGTACTTC	CSARDWDNLPITNLEQYF
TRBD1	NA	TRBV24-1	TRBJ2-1	TGTGCCACCAGTCAATCAGGGGGTGGGTCCTACAATGAGCAGTTCTTC	CATSQSGGGSYNEQFF
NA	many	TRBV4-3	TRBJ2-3	TGCGCCAGCAGCCAATATGGGGCAGGGGCCGCCTGGGCAGATACGCAGTATTTT	CASSQYGAGAAWADTQYF
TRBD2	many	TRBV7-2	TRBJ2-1	TGTGCCAGCAGCTTACTAGCGGGAGATAGTGAGCAGTTCTTC	CASSLLAGDSEQFF
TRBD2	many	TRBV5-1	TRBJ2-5	TGCGCCAGCAGCCGCGGGGGGGCCAGGGAGACCCAGTACTTC	CASSRGGARETQYF
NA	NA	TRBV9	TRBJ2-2	TGTGCCAGCAGCGTAGAAGGTGCCGCTAGCACCGGGGAGCTGTTTTTT	CASSVEGAASTGELFF
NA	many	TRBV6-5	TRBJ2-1	TGTGCCAGCAGTTACTCGATAGCAGAAAATGAGCAGTTCTTC	CASSYSIAENEQFF
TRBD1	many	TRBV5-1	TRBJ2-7	TGCGCCAGCAGCTTGGTCGAGGGACAGGCCGAATACGAGCAGTACTTC	CASSLVEGQAEYEQYF
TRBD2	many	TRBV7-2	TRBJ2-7	TGTGCCAGCAGCTTACGCCGACTAGCGGGGTTGCCCTACGAGCAGTACTTC	CASSLRRLAGLPYEQYF
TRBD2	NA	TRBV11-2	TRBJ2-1	TGTGCCAGCAGCTTAGTAGCACTAGCGGGATCGCCAAACAATGAGCAGTTCTTC	CASSLVALAGSPNNEQFF
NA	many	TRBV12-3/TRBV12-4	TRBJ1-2	TGTGCCAGCAGTCCTAGCGTCAGAGGCTATGGCTACACCTTC	CASSPSVRGYGYTF
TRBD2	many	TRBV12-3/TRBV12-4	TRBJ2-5	TGTGCCAGCACCTTGGCCCCTCTAAGCGGGGGGACTGAAGAGACCCAGTACTTC	CASTLAPLSGGTEETQYF
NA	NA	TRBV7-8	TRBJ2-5	TGTGCCAGCAGCAGCGGCAGGGCAGAGACCCAGTACTTC	CASSSGRAETQYF
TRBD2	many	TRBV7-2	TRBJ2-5	TGTGCCAGCAGCTTAGCCTGGACTAGCGGAGAGACCCAGTACTTC	CASSLAWTSGETQYF
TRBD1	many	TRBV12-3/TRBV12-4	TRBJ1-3	TGTGCCAGCAGGTCAACCCAGGGGGCTGGAAACACCATATATTTT	CASRSTQGAGNTIYF
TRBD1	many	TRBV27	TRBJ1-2	TGTGCCAGCAGTTTGGACCCAGGGGGCGCGTATGGCTACACCTTC	CASSLDPGGAYGYTF
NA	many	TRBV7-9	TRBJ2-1	TGTGCCAGCAGCTTTGGAGGGACGGGGGAGTTCTTC	CASSFGGTGEFF
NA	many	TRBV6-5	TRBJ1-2	TGTGCCAGCAAATCGGTTGTCAACCCGGGCTATGGCTACACCTTC	CASKSVVNPGYGYTF
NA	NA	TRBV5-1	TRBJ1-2	TGCGCCAGCAGCTTGGTTCCGATAGGGAAGGCTAACTATGGCTACACCTTC	CASSLVPIGKANYGYTF
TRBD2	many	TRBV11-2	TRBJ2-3	TGTGCCAGCAGCCCTAGCGGCCCCCTCACAGATACGCAGTATTTT	CASSPSGPLTDTQYF
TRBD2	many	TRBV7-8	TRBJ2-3	TGTGCCAGCAGCGGGCTTTCGGGGGGAGGCACAGATACGCAGTATTTT	CASSGLSGGGTDTQYF
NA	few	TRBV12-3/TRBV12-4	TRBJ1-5	TGTGCCAGCTTAGCAAAATCGGGCAATCAGCCCCAGCATTTT	CASLAKSGNQPQHF
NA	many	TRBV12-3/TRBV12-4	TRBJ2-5	TGTGCCAGCAGTTTAATGGAGACCCAGTACTTC	CASSLMETQYF